Ten or more counts support the clone carrying this TCR beta chain. No antigen is known for it. This entry belongs to a study of early T cells in non-severe SARS-CoV-2 infection. The length of the CDR3 is 16 residues. The germline V and J ends were trimmed by 4 bases and 2 bases, with 18 bases remaining between them. Germline assignment: CDR1 SGHKS and CDR2 YYEKEE (reference sequence). Study-wide findings and caveats: VDJdb matching skewed toward anti-spike CD8 responses, missing private and CD4 specificities.

TCRdb passed the 5' RACE reads through MiXCR, listing each CDR3 protein once. Counted here are 85,000 to 95,000 distinct CDR3 sequences, roughly 14% occurring once; the ten biggest clones make up 0.45% to 0.75%. The sequence derives from an adult who was a healthcare worker with PCR-confirmed SARS-CoV-2 infection or an uninfected control (not recorded which). What was sequenced was whole blood. The rearrangement links TRBV5-5 to TRBJ1-2; tentatively, D is TRBD1 (6 bases). This CDR3 is CASSPAGGQVNYGYTF. The CDR3 DNA reads TGTGCCAGCAGCCCTGCCGGGGGGCAGGTAAACTATGGCTACACCTTC. Supplemented by reference TRBV5-5 and TRBJ1-2, the full variable domain reads DAGVTQSPTHLIKTRGQQVTLRCSPISGHKSVSWYQQVLGQGPQFIFQYYEKEERGRGNFPDRFSARQFPNYSSELNVNALLLGDSALYLCASSPAGGQVNYGYTFGSGTRLTVV.